Sequencing of this T cell receptor beta chain was carried out in a study of shared clonotypes between healthy human individuals. Study information: Per donor, CD8 memory used one plate, CD8 naive used two, CD4 memory used three and CD4 naive used three.

Assay used: immunoSEQ multiplex PCR; TCRdb lists only in-frame clones, some missing. The table lists roughly 1 million clones, 70% to 80% of them singletons. The V gene's germline CDR1 is MNHEY and CDR2 SVGAGI. CDR3 length equals 14 residues. Trimming cost V 7 bases and J 0 bases; bases outside gene matches: 6. The chain couples TRBV6-5 to TRBJ2-7; 7 nucleotides agree with TRBD1. Sample: memory CD4+ T cells sorted from blood. Specified subset: CD45RA-negative fraction. The sequence was collected from a man between 18 and 35 years old in good health. CDR3 in amino acids: CASNTRGNSYEQYF. CDR3 DNA sequence: TGTGCCAGCAACACCAGGGGGAACTCCTACGAGCAGTACTTC.